This is a list of T cell receptor beta chains from one sample in a study of cytomegalovirus exposure and HLA in healthy donors. Profiling relied on immunoSEQ multiplex PCR, and the TCRdb table lists in-frame clones only, not all of them. This sample has approximately 150,000 clones, with roughly four fifths found just once. Sequenced input: PBMCs. These receptors originate from a man in his forties or fifties in good health and CMV-seropositive. CDR3s include the opening cysteine and the closing phenylalanine or tryptophan. The order of the fields is clone size, J gene, V gene, CDR3 protein. The listing skips clone size in some rows; elsewhere it reads once, few, many or a size class.

>once|TRBJ2-5|TRBV18
CASSPRPAIQETQYF
>few|TRBJ2-2|TRBV7-8
CASSPAGVTGELFF
>-|TRBJ1-6|TRBV11-1
CASSLGRGFYNSPLHF
>-|TRBJ2-5|TRBV14
CASSPRGGEKETQYF
>-|TRBJ1-5|TRBV28
CASSLGSGQPQHF
>-|TRBJ1-1|TRBV28
CASSHPTMNTEAFF
>-|-|TRBV25-1
CASSERGWPKSYEQYF
>-|TRBJ1-1|TRBV7-3
CASSLTGGEVTEAFF
>-|TRBJ2-4|TRBV6-6
CASSYWTGENIQYF
>-|TRBJ2-7|TRBV5-1
CASSLDGLQYF
>-|TRBJ2-7|TRBV10-2
CASRAGDRAYEQYF
>few|TRBJ1-1|TRBV19
CASSSGWTEAFF
>-|TRBJ1-4|TRBV10-1
CASSEGIWGQPDNEKLFF
>-|TRBJ2-1|TRBV27
CASTSPSYNEQFF
>-|TRBJ1-6|TRBV15
CATSRFTEGVSPLHF
>-|TRBJ1-1|TRBV9
CASSSGQQMNTEAFF
>-|TRBJ1-1|TRBV11-2
CASSLDHARTEAFF
>-|TRBJ1-2|TRBV1
CTSSQDGAGREIYGYTF
>-|TRBJ1-1|TRBV7-9
CSSSPGGVNTEAFF
>-|TRBJ1-1|TRBV5-6
CASSTLGQLTEAFF
>-|TRBJ2-6|TRBV28
CASSKPGTVFVGANVLTF
>-|TRBJ2-7|TRBV7-6
CASSLGSGDYEQYF
>-|TRBJ2-5|TRBV19
CASSIAAAGVRKTQYF
>-|TRBJ1-1|TRBV7-8
CASSLSSEAFF
>few|TRBJ2-7|TRBV5-1
CASSLTGQALYEQYF
>-|TRBJ1-6|TRBV27
CASSPEGVLRNSPLHF
>few|TRBJ2-7|TRBV19
CASSTLFGTSVYEQYF
>-|TRBJ1-2|TRBV7-9
CASSLPDFIDYGYTF
>-|TRBJ2-2|TRBV11-2
CASSLVSMAWGNYGELFF
>-|TRBJ1-2|TRBV19
CASSIAGQASGGYTF
>-|TRBJ2-5|TRBV5-4
CASRDRANQETQYF
>-|TRBJ2-1|TRBV10-3
CAITEAKMGGSVYNEQFF
>-|TRBJ2-2|TRBV5-1
CASSTGTGTTGELFF
>-|TRBJ1-2|TRBV30
CAWSALWGGDGYTF
>few|TRBJ2-5|TRBV19
CASSGRDAQYF
>-|TRBJ1-2|TRBV9
CASSVGGQGFDGYTF
>-|TRBJ1-4|TRBV6-5
CASSSNWDSIGKLFF
>once|TRBJ1-2|TRBV5-4
CASSLGDTSFSYTF
>few|TRBJ1-5|TRBV30
CAWSGGGNQPQHF
>-|TRBJ2-1|TRBV30
CAWREPLANSYNEQFF
>-|TRBJ1-1|TRBV18
CASSPKKTGQTNTEAFF
>once|TRBJ1-6|TRBV6-5
CASSSGQGPRALHF
>-|TRBJ2-7|TRBV28
CASSRRGTAYEQYF
>-|TRBJ2-7|TRBV5-1
CASSFDGGFYEQYF
>once|TRBJ1-6|TRBV6-4
CASKRQGAGDSPLHF
>-|TRBJ2-1|TRBV11-3
CASSLGLAGVKQFF
>-|-|TRBV6-1
CASSDQPFYEQYF
>-|TRBJ2-7|TRBV2
CASNTGLPSYEQYF
>-|TRBJ2-1|TRBV5-1
CASSHWTSGSLGYNEQFF
>once|TRBJ2-2|TRBV27
CASSQDRRRGTGELFF
>-|TRBJ2-5|TRBV5-1
CASSRTSGSGETQYF
>-|TRBJ1-1|TRBV25-1
CASSELEPGAEAFF
>-|TRBJ2-5|TRBV9
CASSPGDRGLETQYF
>-|TRBJ2-7|TRBV28
CASSLPLDGTVSYEQYF
>once|TRBJ2-7|TRBV28
CASTGTSESYEQYF
>-|-|TRBV5-1
CASSSWDNYEQYF
>-|TRBJ1-5|TRBV28
CASSFGDRGYQPQHF
>few|TRBJ1-2|TRBV7-2
CASSLVGEAGGYTF
>-|TRBJ1-1|TRBV5-6
CASSYWGVGTEAFF
>-|TRBJ1-6|TRBV6-5
CASSYQQGANSPLHF